The 4 T cell receptor beta chains below come from one sample, sequenced in a study of Ad26.COV2.S vaccination and SARS-CoV-2 variants (dated by TCRdb to about 2021). The treatment or condition label corresponds to: about 20 received Ad26.COV2.S at low or high dose, single or two shots; about five received placebo; per-sample allocation not given. Repertoires of vaccine and placebo recipients were sequenced from samples taken on day 63 after the first injection. Libraries were built with the immunoSEQ multiplex PCR assay. TCRdb re-hosts the immuneACCESS table, in-frame sequences only. Its copies lack some clones; in the studies checked, an unresolved V gene accounts for under half of them, and the cause for the rest is not known. The sample yields about 350,000 clones; approximately 86% were counted once. Of the sample, approximately 11% is held by the ten largest clones. Sequenced here: peripheral blood, sampled in a trial of Ad26.COV2.S vaccine versus placebo. Every receptor here comes from a person between 18 and 65 years old who received the Ad26.COV2.S COVID-19 vaccine or a placebo.

The chain is built from TRBV19 and TRBJ1-4; D gene unclear. Trimming took 3 bases from V and 2 from J, leaving 10 bases between them. Per the germline V gene, CDR1 is LNHDA and CDR2 is SQIVND (reference sequence). The CDR3 is 15 amino acids. CDR3 sequence: CASSIRFGTNEKLFF. As DNA, the CDR3 is TGTGCCAGTAGTATCCGGTTTGGCACTAATGAAAAACTGTTTTTT.

The rearrangement joins TRBV5-5 to TRBJ2-7; D remains ambiguous. The CDR3 totals 14 residues. Germline lookup yields CDR1 SGHKS and CDR2 YYEKEE (reference sequence). The V end lost 0 bases, the J end lost 4 bases, and 11 bases lay between the germline ends. CDR3 bases: TGTGCCAGCAGCTTGGGGTCAGCAGGATACGAGCAGTACTTC. This sequence encodes CASSLGSAGYEQYF.

This clone was observed a few times. The rearrangement uses TRBV11-2 and TRBJ1-2; a possible D gene is TRBD1 (5 bases). The germline CDR1 and CDR2 sequences are SGHAT and FQNNGV. The CDR3 is made up of 14 amino acids. Deletions cut 2 bases from V and 8 bases from J, with 15 bases between. As DNA, the CDR3 is TGTGCCAGCAGCTTACTCCAGGGAGGGGAAGGCTACACCTTC. Translation gives CASSLLQGGEGYTF.

DNA of the CDR3: TGTGCCAGCAGTCGAATAGCGGGAGGGCCCACCGGGGAGCTGTTTTTT. It yields the protein CASSRIAGGPTGELFF. The gene calls are TRBV6-2 or TRBV6-3 and TRBJ2-2, with 11 bases that match TRBD2. The CDR3 is 16 amino acids. The V gene's germline CDR1 is MNHEY and CDR2 SVGEGT. With 5 bases clipped from V and 4 bases from J, the junction kept 6 bases outside the gene matches.